A single T cell receptor (beta chain) is shown here with its context. Its cognate antigen has yet to be identified. No much larger clonotype is one base removed from it; base qualities were not supplied. TCR CDR3 regions were amplified from genomic DNA by multiplex PCR using the deep immunoSEQ assay. For each cell subset, the extracted genomic DNA was distributed evenly across all wells of several immunoSEQ 96-well plates, and each plate served as one replicate. Each replicate PCR for sorted subsets received 150 to 250 ng genomic DNA, equal to about 29,000 T cell genomes. Purified libraries were measured with a Qubit 3.0 fluorometer, size-checked on a Bioanalyzer 2100, and measured again with the KAPA Library Quantification kit. Every immunoSEQ 96-well plate was sequenced on a dedicated single-read 150-cycle Illumina NextSeq 550 flow cell. The source study handled its data this way. The immunoSEQ output contained only junctional sequences without quality scores, so filtering could not match that applied to full-length reads. Sequences were annotated with PyIR, a Python wrapper for IgBLAST v1.9, and V/J genes and CDR3 were assigned using IMGT germline references. Reads were removed for weak V/J assignments (E-value above 1e-6), missing CDR3, stop codons, out-of-frame junctions, or ambiguous translated residues. V3J clonotypes were defined as sequences sharing the same inferred V gene, J gene, and CDR3 amino acid sequence. To compute the percentage overlap between repertoires, the number of shared unique clonotypes was divided by the size of the smaller repertoire. Repertoire richness was assessed with RTK rarefaction, the Chao1 estimator, and Recon v2.1 estimates of unobserved clonotypes. Generation probabilities were computed with OLGA for all TCRbeta clonotypes obtained by the gDNA method from a handful of donors. As stored in TCRdb, this immuneACCESS dataset retains in-frame rearrangements with V and J assigned. A fraction of the clones does not appear; measured against another copy, unresolved V genes explain less than half of the discrepancy, and the remainder lacks a known reason. That table supplies the V and J calls and clone size; D and trimming were determined from the DNA. The sample table holds about a million clones, of which approximately 80% were seen once. The ten most abundant clones make up 0.7% to 0.95% of the sample.

Healthy HIV-negative adults with no recently reported acute infections or vaccinations were included as donors. All donors were Caucasian adults living in Nashville, Tennessee, USA. CD4+ T cells were enriched by magnetic negative selection; naive cells were then positively selected on CD45RA, and the negative fraction formed the memory subset. After blood collection by leukapheresis, PBMCs were isolated using Ficoll-Histopaque density gradient centrifugation and then cryopreserved in the vapor phase of liquid nitrogen. Analytical flow cytometry was used to check the purity and quantity of each magnetically sorted T cell population. From each sorted fraction, genomic DNA was isolated and quantified by UV absorbance on a Nanodrop 2000c. This sample was taken from a study of shared clonotypes between healthy human individuals (dated by TCRdb to about 2020). About the study as a whole: The cohort comprised two women and a few men aged 18 to 49 years. Between about 0.9 and 9 billion PBMCs per donor were obtained by leukapheresis. For each donor, three plates each were used for CD4 naive and CD4 memory, two plates were used for CD8 naive, and one plate was used for CD8 memory. To increase sequencing depth and limit assay-specific biases, TCR repertoire library preparation and sequencing were carried out by different laboratories using diverse techniques. To estimate repertoire size and how much clonotypes are shared between individuals, the study performed deep sequencing of blood TCR repertoires from a handful of healthy adults.

Overall study outcomes, separate from this receptor: Sharing across a handful of donors was observed for roughly 5% of naive CD4, about 4% of naive CD8, about 2.3% of memory CD4, and roughly 0.4% of memory CD8 clonotypes. Pairwise subsampling indicated that sequencing depth was expected to affect the degree of clonotype sharing among donors. Clonotypes shared by all four sorted-subset donors showed higher generation probabilities than non-shared clonotypes. Naive subsets generally had larger estimated clonotype richness than memory subsets. Rarefaction of sorted-subset datasets indicated incomplete sequencing despite the large sequencing depth. Sampling was limited to blood, and TCR repertoires in tissue likely differ from TCR repertoires in blood. Because the study included only a small number of donors, the genetic and exposure-history diversity represented was limited.

The specimen sequenced was memory CD4+ T cells from PBMCs. Taken with the paper, the label for cell subset or site translates to: CD45RA-negative fraction. The origin of this receptor is a man between 18 and 29 years old in good health. Some clones in this sample may be carry-over from other donors' samples.

CDR3 reads: CASSQTLWVEGYTF. The nucleotide sequence reads as follows: TGTGCCAGCAGTCAAACCCTGTGGGTCGAGGGCTACACCTTC. The chain couples TRBV28 to TRBJ1-2; the D gene is unclear. Its CDR3 holds 14 amino acids, cysteine through phenylalanine. Only the CDR3 DNA stays, 42 bases, in frame from base 1. Taken from the germline V gene, the CDR1 and CDR2 loops are MDHEN and SYDVKM. The junction carries 18 bases between V and J, which are trimmed by 5 bases and 8 bases respectively.